This T cell receptor (beta chain) was sequenced for a study of blood T cell repertoires in COVID-19 (TCRdb year 2020). For context, the study as a whole: Collaborator samples came from the United States, Italy and Spain and covered acute and convalescent phases of COVID-19. Where HLA class I and class II types were available, the types were taken from metadata supplied by the sample provider, not from assay-based typing. The samples were drawn from two sources: the first 160 participants of the ongoing ImmuneRACE study, and 1,000 to 1,500 subjects contributed by 6 global collaborators. The sample metadata nearly always contained a de-identified subject ID, COVID-19 status, age in years and sex. The repertoires were made available in a free public database intended to serve as a resource for research on the immune response to SARS-CoV-2. The prospective study material was composed of cDNA or gDNA derived from T cells, B-cell-depleted T cells, or PBMCs. Subjects who had been exposed to COVID-19, were actively infected with it, or had recovered from it provided the deeply sampled blood TCRbeta repertoires that made up the dataset. Study-wide findings and limitations: The quantity of clinical and demographic metadata differed by source and by participant and was supplied without curation.

Concerning this clone: No antigen is known for it. No per-base quality is available; no much larger clone lies one base away.

V is pared back by 3 bases and J by 4 bases, with 9 bases lying between the germline termini. Taken from the germline V gene, the CDR1 and CDR2 loops are LGHNA and YSLEER. Reading from cysteine to phenylalanine, the CDR3 counts 13 amino acids. Of the read, only the CDR3 DNA is kept; its 39 bases are in frame from base 1. Each collaborating institution followed its own protocols to collect whole blood in K2EDTA tubes. Collaborator samples were shipped for TCRbeta analysis as frozen whole blood, isolated PBMCs, or DNA extracted from either sample type. TCRbeta CDR3 regions were amplified from genomic DNA by means of the immunoSEQ Assay, a bias-controlled multiplex PCR. Concerning the study's data processing: Nucleated cell counts per sample were estimated from amplification of reference gene primers within the assay. To quantify the absolute abundance of each unique TCRbeta CDR3 rearrangement, sequence reads were collapsed and filtered. For each sample, productive Simpson clonality was calculated as the square root of Simpson's diversity index over productive rearrangements. This is the immuneACCESS table as TCRdb keeps it, with only in-frame sequences that have V and J called. A part of the clones is gone; compared with another copy, unresolved V genes explain less than half, and the rest is unexplained. That table furnishes V, J and clone size, whereas the DNA furnished D and trimming. The sample table lists 120,000 or so clones, almost 70% of them with a count of one. The top ten clones comprise roughly 2.2% of the sample.

The V and J segments used are TRBV4-3 and TRBJ1-2, with the D segment identity uncertain. The TCR sequence derives from a woman aged 65 to 85 with acute or convalescent COVID-19. What was sequenced was peripheral blood. The DNA reads as follows: TGCGCCAGCAGCCACGGGGTGAGCTATGGCTACACCTTC. Protein translation: CASSHGVSYGYTF.